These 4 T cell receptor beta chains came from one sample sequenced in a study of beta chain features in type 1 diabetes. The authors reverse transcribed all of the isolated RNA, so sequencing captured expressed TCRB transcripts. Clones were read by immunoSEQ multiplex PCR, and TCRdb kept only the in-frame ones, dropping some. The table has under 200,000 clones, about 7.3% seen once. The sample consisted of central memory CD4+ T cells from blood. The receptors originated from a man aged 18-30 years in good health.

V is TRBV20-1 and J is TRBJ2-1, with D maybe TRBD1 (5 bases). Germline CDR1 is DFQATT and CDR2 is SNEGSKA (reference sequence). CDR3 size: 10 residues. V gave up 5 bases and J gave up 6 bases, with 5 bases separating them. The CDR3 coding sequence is TGCAGTGCTGGGGCCAATGAGCAGTTCTTC. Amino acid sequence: CSAGANEQFF.

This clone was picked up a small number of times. The CDR3 DNA reads as TGTGCCAGCAGCCAAACGGGAGAAAAACTGTTTTTT. Protein: CASSQTGEKLFF. This sequence joins TRBV7-9 and TRBJ1-4; D gene unclear. CDR3 length: 12 amino acids. Trimming cost V 5 bases and J 8 bases, with 9 bases left between them. Looked up from germline, CDR1 is SEHNR and CDR2 is FQNEAQ (reference sequence).

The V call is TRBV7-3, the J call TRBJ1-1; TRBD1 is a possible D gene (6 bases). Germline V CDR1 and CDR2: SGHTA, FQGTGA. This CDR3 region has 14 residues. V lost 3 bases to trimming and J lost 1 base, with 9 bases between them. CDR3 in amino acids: CASSFGQQNTEAFF. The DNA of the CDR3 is TGTGCCAGCAGCTTCGGACAGCAGAACACTGAAGCTTTCTTT.

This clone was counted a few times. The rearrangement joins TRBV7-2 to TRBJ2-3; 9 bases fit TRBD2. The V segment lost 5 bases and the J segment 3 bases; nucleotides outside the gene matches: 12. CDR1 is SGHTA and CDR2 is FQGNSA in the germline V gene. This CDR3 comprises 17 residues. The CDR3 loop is CASSRRSSGRVTDTQYF. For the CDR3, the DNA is TGTGCCAGCAGCCGACGGAGTAGCGGGAGAGTAACAGATACGCAGTATTTT.